Sequencing of this T cell receptor beta chain was carried out in a study of cytomegalovirus exposure and HLA in healthy donors. Study details: The study's early data release held around 85 million unique TCRs from HLA-typed donors. Findings and limits, study-wide: Highly shared variants forming one cluster were likely a sequencing artifact. Associated with cytomegalovirus, according to the listing, were 150 to 200 TCR beta chains. Later on, an analysis showed TCR association rates differing by HLA locus, with DRB1 the most and HLA-C the fewest.

Concerning this clone: Its target is not known.

With 60 Vbeta and 13 Jbeta primers, the PCR was carried out. Assay used: immunoSEQ multiplex PCR; TCRdb lists only in-frame clones, some missing. The sample holds some 150,000 clones, about 72% seen once. V trimming: 0 bases; J trimming: 4 bases; junction bases outside the gene matches: 1. This CDR3 is 15 amino acids long. Germline V CDR1 and CDR2: MRHNA, SNTAGT. This chain joins TRBV6-4 and TRBJ2-3; 10 positions match TRBD2. The TCR was taken from a human donor in good health. Sequencing was done on a sample of PBMCs. The CDR3 region is CASSDSGLAADTQYF. CDR3 DNA sequence: TGTGCCAGCAGTGACTCCGGACTAGCGGCAGATACGCAGTATTTT.